The following is a T cell receptor (beta chain) sequence with its context. Profiled with immunoSEQ multiplex PCR; TCRdb holds only in-frame clones, not every one. The sample features about 210,000 clones, with roughly 2% in its top ten. Germline-derived CDR1 and CDR2 are LGHDT and YNNKEL (reference sequence). CDR3 size: 14 residues. Trimming pared 1 base from V and 0 bases from J, leaving 6 bases between. The data were obtained in a study of control samples from healthy donors and cancer patients. Material: blood. The chain recombines TRBV3-1 (or the pseudogene TRBV3-2) with TRBJ1-1; D is undetermined. The clonotype was recovered from a woman aged 30 to 39 in good health. The CDR3, as DNA: TGTGCCAGCAGCCAAGGTCTAGTGAACACTGAAGCTTTCTTT. Residues: CASSQGLVNTEAFF.